This T cell receptor (beta chain) was identified during a study of CD4+ T cells in melanoma. Study outcomes and limitations: A reported correlation linked neoantigen-specific CD4+ T cells to CD8+, macrophage and B cell function.

Here immunoSEQ multiplex PCR was the method, and the copy in TCRdb shows in-frame clones only, minus some. The table has 120,000 to 150,000 clones, about 93% seen once. V was pared by 4 bases and J by 8 bases, with 20 bases between. The CDR3 extends over 15 amino acids. Germline lookup yields CDR1 SEHNR and CDR2 FQNEAQ (reference sequence). Comment on this clone: Its antigen is currently unknown.

This sequence was found in a human donor with melanoma. V is TRBV7-9 and J is TRBJ1-2; TRBD1 might be the D (6 bases). This CDR3 is CASSSRQDPFTGYTF. The CDR3 nucleotides are TGTGCCAGCAGCTCACGACAGGACCCCTTCACCGGCTACACCTTC.